This T cell receptor (beta chain) came from a study of lymphopenia after photon versus proton radiotherapy (dated by TCRdb to the late 2010s). Describing the broader study: Photon and proton radiation therapy were compared by the study for their immunological effects in patients with gastrointestinal tumors who developed high-grade lymphopenia. The cohort comprised approximately 21 patients with gastrointestinal tumors who received either photon or proton therapy and then developed lymphopenia. The goal of the study was to characterize the differences between the two radiation modalities in how they affect the immune system. The research as a whole found: The survival association was assessed only in patients who died, and the authors presented better survival with proton therapy as a possibility rather than a demonstrated result. Across the cohort, among patients who died, a greater drop in TCR diversity after the nadir was inversely correlated with overall survival time. Relative stability during treatment was observed in proton-treated patients, whereas loss of naive T cells and TCR diversity and gain of effector/memory populations were observed in photon-treated patients. After the lymphocyte count nadir, photon-treated repertoires showed oligoclonal expansion, especially of CD8+ Temra cells, which drove the drop in diversity.

Relative to germline, V is 4 bases shorter and J is 10 bases shorter, with 16 bases between their ends. The germline V gene (reference sequence) sets CDR1 to MNHNY and CDR2 to SVGAGI. Including cysteine and phenylalanine, the CDR3 has 14 amino acids. This entry keeps only the CDR3 DNA: 42 bases, framed from base 1. With respect to this clone: No antigen is known for it. Base qualities are not provided; no much larger clone lies one nucleotide away.

The library was produced with the immunoSEQ multiplex PCR assay. Alongside multiparametric flow cytometry, deep sequencing of rearranged TCR beta loci was used to profile the T cell repertoires. TCRdb mirrors the immuneACCESS table, restricted to in-frame sequences. Some clones are absent from its copies; in checked studies, under half trace to an unresolved V gene, and the reason for the others is unknown. The sample table contains tens of thousands of clones; only one count was recorded for around 84% of them. The ten largest clones add up to around 2% of the sample. The sequencing used peripheral blood, collected from a patient treated with proton-based radiotherapy. The rearranged segments are TRBV6-6 and TRBJ1-4, and perhaps TRBD1 as D gene, on 6 matching bases. This receptor was obtained from a man aged 55 to 70 with pancreatic cancer. The DNA sequence follows: TGTGCCAGCAGTTTCGGATACCCCAGGGGAAAACTGTTTTTT. This translates into CASSFGYPRGKLFF.